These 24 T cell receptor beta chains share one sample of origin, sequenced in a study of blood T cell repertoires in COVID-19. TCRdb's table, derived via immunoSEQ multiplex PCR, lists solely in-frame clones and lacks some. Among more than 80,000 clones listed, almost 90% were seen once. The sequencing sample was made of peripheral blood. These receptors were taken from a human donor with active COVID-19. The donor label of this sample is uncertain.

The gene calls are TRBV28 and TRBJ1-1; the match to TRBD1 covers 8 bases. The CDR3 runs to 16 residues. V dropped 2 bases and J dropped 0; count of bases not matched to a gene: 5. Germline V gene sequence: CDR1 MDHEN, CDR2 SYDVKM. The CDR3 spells CASSLPGGPLNTEAFF. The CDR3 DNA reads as TGTGCCAGCAGTTTACCAGGGGGCCCCTTGAACACTGAAGCTTTCTTT.

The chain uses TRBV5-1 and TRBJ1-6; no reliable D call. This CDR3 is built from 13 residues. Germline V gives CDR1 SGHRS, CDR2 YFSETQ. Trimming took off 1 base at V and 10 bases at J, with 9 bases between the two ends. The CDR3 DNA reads TGCGCCAGCAGCTTGAAAGAGGGATCACCCCTCCACTTT. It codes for CASSLKEGSPLHF.

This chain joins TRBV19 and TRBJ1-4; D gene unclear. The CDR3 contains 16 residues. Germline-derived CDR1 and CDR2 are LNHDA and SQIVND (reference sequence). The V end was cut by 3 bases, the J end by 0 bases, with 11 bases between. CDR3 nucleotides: TGTGCCAGTAGTATCCCAGACGGAGCAACTAATGAAAAACTGTTTTTT. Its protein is CASSIPDGATNEKLFF.

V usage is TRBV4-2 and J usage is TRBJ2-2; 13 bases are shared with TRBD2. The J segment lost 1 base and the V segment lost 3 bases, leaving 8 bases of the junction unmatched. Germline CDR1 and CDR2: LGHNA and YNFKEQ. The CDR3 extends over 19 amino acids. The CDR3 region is CASSHLSLAGGLNTGELFF. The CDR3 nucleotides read TGTGCCAGCAGCCACCTTTCACTAGCGGGGGGGTTGAACACCGGGGAGCTGTTTTTT.

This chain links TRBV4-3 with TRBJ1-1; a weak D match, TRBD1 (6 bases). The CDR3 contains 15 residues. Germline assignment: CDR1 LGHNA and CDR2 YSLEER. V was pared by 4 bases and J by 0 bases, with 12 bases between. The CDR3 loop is CASSPVTGVNTEAFF. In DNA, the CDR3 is TGCGCCAGCAGCCCCGTGACAGGAGTGAACACTGAAGCTTTCTTT.

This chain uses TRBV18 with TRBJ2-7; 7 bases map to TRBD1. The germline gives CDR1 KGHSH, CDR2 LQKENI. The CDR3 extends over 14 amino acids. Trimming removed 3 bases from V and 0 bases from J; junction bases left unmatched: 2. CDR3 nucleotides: TGTGCCAGCTCACCGGGACAGACCTCCTACGAGCAGTACTTC. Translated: CASSPGQTSYEQYF.

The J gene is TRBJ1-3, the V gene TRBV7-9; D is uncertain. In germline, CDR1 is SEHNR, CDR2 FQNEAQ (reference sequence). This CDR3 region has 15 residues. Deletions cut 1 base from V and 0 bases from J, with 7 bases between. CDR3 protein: CASSLGEFSGNTIYF. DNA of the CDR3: TGTGCCAGCAGCTTAGGGGAGTTCTCTGGAAACACCATATATTTT.

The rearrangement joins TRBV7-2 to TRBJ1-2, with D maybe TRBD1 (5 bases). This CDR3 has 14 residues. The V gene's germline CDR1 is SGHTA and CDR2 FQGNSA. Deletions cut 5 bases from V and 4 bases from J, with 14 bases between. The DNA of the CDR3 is TGTGCCAGCAGCACCAGTCGGACAAGCTATGGCTACACCTTC. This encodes CASSTSRTSYGYTF.

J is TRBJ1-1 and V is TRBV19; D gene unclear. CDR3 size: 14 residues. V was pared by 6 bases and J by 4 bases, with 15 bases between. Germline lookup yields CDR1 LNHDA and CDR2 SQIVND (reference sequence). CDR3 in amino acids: CASSTSSGFTEAFF. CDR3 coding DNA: TGTGCCAGTAGCACGTCATCGGGGTTCACTGAAGCTTTCTTT. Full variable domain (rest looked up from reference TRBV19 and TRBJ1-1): DGGITQSPKYLFRKEGQNVTLSCEQNLNHDAMYWYRQDPGQGLRLIYYSQIVNDFQKGDIAEGYSVSREKKESFPLTVTSAQKNPTAFYLCASSTSSGFTEAFFGQGTRLTVV.

The CDR3 DNA sequence: TGTGCCACCAGTGATTCAGCCCAGCGGGGGGGTAGCACAGATACGCAGTATTTT. This translates into CATSDSAQRGGSTDTQYF. V usage is TRBV24-1 and J usage is TRBJ2-3; the match to TRBD2 covers 10 bases. With V trimmed by 2 bases and J by 0 bases, 7 bases remained unmatched. The CDR3 sequence is 18 residues long. From germline, CDR1 is KGHDR and CDR2 SFDVKD.

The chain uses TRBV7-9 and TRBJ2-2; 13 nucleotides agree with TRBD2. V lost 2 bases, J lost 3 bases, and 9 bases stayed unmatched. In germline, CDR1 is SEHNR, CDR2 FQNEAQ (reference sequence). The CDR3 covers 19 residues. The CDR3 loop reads CASSLFRGTSGVHTGELFF. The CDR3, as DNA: TGTGCCAGCAGCTTATTCAGGGGGACTAGCGGGGTCCACACCGGGGAGCTGTTTTTT.

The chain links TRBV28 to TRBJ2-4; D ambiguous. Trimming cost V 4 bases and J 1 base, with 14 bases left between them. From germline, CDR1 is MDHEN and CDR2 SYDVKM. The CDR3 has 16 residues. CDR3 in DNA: TGTGCCAGCAGTTCCCGCGGTCACGGTGCCAAAAACATTCAGTACTTC. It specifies CASSSRGHGAKNIQYF.

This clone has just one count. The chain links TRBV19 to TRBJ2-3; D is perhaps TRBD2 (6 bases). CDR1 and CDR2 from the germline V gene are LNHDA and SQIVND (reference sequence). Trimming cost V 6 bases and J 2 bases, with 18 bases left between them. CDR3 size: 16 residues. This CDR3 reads CASRGSGRDFTDTQYF. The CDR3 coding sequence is TGTGCCAGTAGAGGATCGGGGCGGGACTTCACAGATACGCAGTATTTT.

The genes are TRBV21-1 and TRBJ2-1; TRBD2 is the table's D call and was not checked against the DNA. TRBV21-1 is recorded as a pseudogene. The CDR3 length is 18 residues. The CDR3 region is CASSRRGASGGPYNEQFF. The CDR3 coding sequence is TGTGCCAGCAGCCGAAGAGGGGCTAGCGGGGGCCCCTACAATGAGCAGTTCTTC.

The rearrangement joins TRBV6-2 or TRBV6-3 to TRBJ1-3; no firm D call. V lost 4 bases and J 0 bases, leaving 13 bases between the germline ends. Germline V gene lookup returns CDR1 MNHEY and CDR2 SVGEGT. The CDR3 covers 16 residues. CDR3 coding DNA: TGTGCCAGCAGTTCGTTGGCGGGGAGCTCTGGAAACACCATATATTTT. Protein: CASSSLAGSSGNTIYF.

CDR3 amino acids: CASSHRSRGLEQYF. The CDR3 coding sequence is TGTGCCAGCAGTCATAGGAGCAGGGGGCTCGAGCAGTACTTC. J is TRBJ2-7 and V is TRBV27; TRBD1 agrees at 8 bases. The CDR3 is 14 residues long. Germline V CDR1 and CDR2: MNHEY, SMNVEV (reference sequence). After removal of 5 bases from V and 6 bases from J, the junction contained 9 bases not matched to a gene.

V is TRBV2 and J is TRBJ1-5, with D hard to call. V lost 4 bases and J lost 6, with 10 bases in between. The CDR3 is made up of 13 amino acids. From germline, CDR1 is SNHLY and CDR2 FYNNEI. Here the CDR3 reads CASSVGGLQPQHF. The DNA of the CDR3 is TGTGCCAGCAGTGTAGGAGGGCTTCAGCCCCAGCATTTT.

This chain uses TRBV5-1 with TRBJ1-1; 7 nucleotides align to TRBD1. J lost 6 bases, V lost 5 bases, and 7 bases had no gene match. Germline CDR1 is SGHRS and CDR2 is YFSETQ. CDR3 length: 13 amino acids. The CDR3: CASRHDRAAEAFF. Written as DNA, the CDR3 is TGCGCCAGCAGGCATGACAGGGCGGCTGAAGCTTTCTTT. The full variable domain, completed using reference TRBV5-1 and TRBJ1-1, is KAGVTQTPRYLIKTRGQQVTLSCSPISGHRSVSWYQQTPGQGLQFLFEYFSETQRNKGNFPGRFSGRQFSNSRSEMNVSTLELGDSALYLCASRHDRAAEAFFGQGTRLTVV.

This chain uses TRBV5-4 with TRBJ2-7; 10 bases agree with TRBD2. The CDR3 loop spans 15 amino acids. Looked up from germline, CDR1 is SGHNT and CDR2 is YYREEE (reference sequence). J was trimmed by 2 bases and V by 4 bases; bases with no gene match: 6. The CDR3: CASSPGTSDAYEQYF. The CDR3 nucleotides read TGTGCCAGCAGCCCAGGGACTAGCGACGCCTACGAGCAGTACTTC.

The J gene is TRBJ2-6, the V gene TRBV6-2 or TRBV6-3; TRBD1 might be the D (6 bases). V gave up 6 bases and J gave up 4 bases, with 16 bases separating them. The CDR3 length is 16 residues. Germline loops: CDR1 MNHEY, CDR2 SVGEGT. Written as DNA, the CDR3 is TGTGCCAGCAGCCATACACAGGGTACCGGGGCCAACGTCCTGACTTTC. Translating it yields CASSHTQGTGANVLTF.

The CDR3 bases are TGTGCCAGCAGTTTATCAGGCCAGGGGGCGGTCTCTAGCACAGATACGCAGTATTTT. This codes for CASSLSGQGAVSSTDTQYF. The V call is TRBV27, the J call TRBJ2-3; 8 bases align to TRBD1. V trimming: 0 bases; J trimming: 0 bases; junction bases outside the gene matches: 11. The CDR3 consists of 19 residues. The germline gives CDR1 MNHEY, CDR2 SMNVEV (reference sequence).

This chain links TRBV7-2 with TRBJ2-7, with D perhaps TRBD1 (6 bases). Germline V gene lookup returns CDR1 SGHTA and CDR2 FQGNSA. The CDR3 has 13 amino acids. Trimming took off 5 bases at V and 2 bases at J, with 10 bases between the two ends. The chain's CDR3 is CASSRSGAYEQYF. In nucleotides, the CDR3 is TGTGCCAGCAGCCGGTCAGGGGCCTACGAGCAGTACTTC.

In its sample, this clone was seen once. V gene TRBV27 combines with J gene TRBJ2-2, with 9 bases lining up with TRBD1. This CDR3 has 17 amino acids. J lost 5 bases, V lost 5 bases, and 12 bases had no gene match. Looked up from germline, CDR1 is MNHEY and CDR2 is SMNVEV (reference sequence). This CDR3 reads CASSLRSETGGTGELFF. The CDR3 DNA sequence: TGTGCCAGCAGTCTTAGGTCCGAGACAGGGGGGACCGGGGAGCTGTTTTTT.

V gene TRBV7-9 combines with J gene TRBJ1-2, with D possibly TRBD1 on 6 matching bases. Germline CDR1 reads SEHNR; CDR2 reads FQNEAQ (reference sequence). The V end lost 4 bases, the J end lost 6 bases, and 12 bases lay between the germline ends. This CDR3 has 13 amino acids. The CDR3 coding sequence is TGTGCCAGCAGCTGGACAGTTAGGGATGGCTACACCTTC. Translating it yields CASSWTVRDGYTF.